These T cell receptor beta chains were read from a single sample in a study of molecular identifiers for immune sequencing clone quantification. TCRdb processed the PCR reads anew with MiXCR; each CDR3 protein has one entry. The profile shows hundreds of thousands of distinct CDR3 sequences, about 25% of them singletons. Input material: naive CD8+ T cells from blood, with Jurkat cell RNA spiked in. The source is a human donor in good health. Some libraries in this study had Jurkat cell RNA spiked in. Each CDR3 is given with its conserved first and last residue. A D gene is named only where the DNA matches it firmly. Rows may omit the clone size; those that give it use once, few, many or a size class.

v_gene: TRBV7-9; j_gene: TRBJ2-3; abundance: many; d_gene: -; CDR3nt: TGTGCCAGCAGCCTTTTGGCCGCGGCCTCCACAGATACGCAGTATTTT; CDR3aa: CASSLLAAASTDTQYF
v_gene: TRBV7-6; j_gene: TRBJ2-3; abundance: many; d_gene: TRBD2; CDR3nt: TGTGCCAGCAGCTCGGCCGGGACTACCACAGATACGCAGTATTTT; CDR3aa: CASSSAGTTTDTQYF
v_gene: TRBV6-5; j_gene: TRBJ1-3; abundance: -; d_gene: -; CDR3nt: TGTGCCAGCAGTTACGCCGCGGGGGGCGCGTCTGGAAACACCATATATTTT; CDR3aa: CASSYAAGGASGNTIYF
v_gene: TRBV5-4; j_gene: TRBJ2-7; abundance: many; d_gene: -; CDR3nt: TGTGCCAGCAGCTGGGGACGGAGACAGGACGAGCAGTACTTC; CDR3aa: CASSWGRRQDEQYF
v_gene: TRBV4-2; j_gene: TRBJ2-5; abundance: many; d_gene: TRBD2; CDR3nt: TGTGCCAGCAGCCCAACTCAAGGACTAGCCCAAGAGACCCAGTACTTC; CDR3aa: CASSPTQGLAQETQYF
v_gene: TRBV29-1; j_gene: TRBJ2-5; abundance: many; d_gene: -; CDR3nt: TGCAGCGCCGATAGTGGGGGCGCTGAGACCCAGTACTTC; CDR3aa: CSADSGGAETQYF
v_gene: TRBV9; j_gene: TRBJ1-5; abundance: many; d_gene: -; CDR3nt: TGTGCCAGCAGCGTACGGTCCGGCCAGCCCCAGCATTTT; CDR3aa: CASSVRSGQPQHF
v_gene: TRBV4-3; j_gene: TRBJ2-1; abundance: -; d_gene: TRBD2; CDR3nt: TGCGCCTGCAGCCAAGATAGGGCGGGGGGATATTACAATGAGCAGCTCTTC; CDR3aa: CACSQDRAGGYYNEQLF
v_gene: TRBV6-1; j_gene: TRBJ2-5; abundance: many; d_gene: -; CDR3nt: TGTGCCAGCAGTGAATTGCGGCAAGAGACCCAGTACTTC; CDR3aa: CASSELRQETQYF
v_gene: TRBV20-1; j_gene: TRBJ2-7; abundance: -; d_gene: TRBD2; CDR3nt: TGCAGTGCTAGGGGACTAGCGGGGGGTAAATCCTACGAGCAGTACTTC; CDR3aa: CSARGLAGGKSYEQYF
v_gene: TRBV5-5; j_gene: TRBJ2-4; abundance: many; d_gene: -; CDR3nt: TGTGCCAGCAGCTTCGGAAACATTCAGTACTTC; CDR3aa: CASSFGNIQYF
v_gene: TRBV12-3/TRBV12-4; j_gene: TRBJ2-3; abundance: many; d_gene: TRBD2; CDR3nt: TGTGCCAGCAGTTCTAGCGGGGGGGATTTAGATACGCAGTATTTT; CDR3aa: CASSSSGGDLDTQYF
v_gene: TRBV9; j_gene: TRBJ2-5; abundance: -; d_gene: -; CDR3nt: TGTGCCAGCAGCGCCCCGGGCGGGACCCAGTACTTC; CDR3aa: CASSAPGGTQYF
v_gene: TRBV4-3; j_gene: TRBJ1-1; abundance: many; d_gene: -; CDR3nt: TGCGCCAGCAGCCTAATCCATGGGAGCACTGAAGCTTTCTTT; CDR3aa: CASSLIHGSTEAFF
v_gene: TRBV20-1; j_gene: TRBJ1-5; abundance: few; d_gene: TRBD1; CDR3nt: TGCAGTGCTCAGGACAGGGTCTTTCAGCCCCAGCATTTT; CDR3aa: CSAQDRVFQPQHF
v_gene: TRBV28; j_gene: TRBJ2-3; abundance: many; d_gene: TRBD2; CDR3nt: TGTGCCAGCAGTTCGTATTTAGCGGGAGGACAATCAGATACGCAGTATTTT; CDR3aa: CASSSYLAGGQSDTQYF
v_gene: TRBV10-2; j_gene: TRBJ1-2; abundance: -; d_gene: -; CDR3nt: TGCGCCAGCAGTGACGGGCTTAACTATGGCTACACCTTC; CDR3aa: CASSDGLNYGYTF
v_gene: TRBV3-2; j_gene: TRBJ2-1; abundance: -; d_gene: -; CDR3nt: TGTGCCAGCAGCCCCTGTTGGGGGACTAGCGAATACAATGAGCAGTTCTTC; CDR3aa: CASSPCWGTSEYNEQFF
v_gene: TRBV7-9; j_gene: TRBJ1-4; abundance: -; d_gene: -; CDR3nt: TGTGCCAGCAGCCGTAGCCGGGGAACCGGGCCTAACGATGAAAAACTGTTTTTT; CDR3aa: CASSRSRGTGPNDEKLFF
v_gene: TRBV14; j_gene: TRBJ2-7; abundance: many; d_gene: -; CDR3nt: TGTGCCAGCAGCCAACTGCAGGGCAGTGAGCAGTACTTC; CDR3aa: CASSQLQGSEQYF
v_gene: TRBV11-2; j_gene: TRBJ2-1; abundance: many; d_gene: -; CDR3nt: TGTGCCAGCAGCTTAGATCTTGGTGGGGGACCCTACAATGAGCAGTTCTTC; CDR3aa: CASSLDLGGGPYNEQFF
v_gene: TRBV2; j_gene: TRBJ1-1; abundance: many; d_gene: TRBD1; CDR3nt: TGTGCCAGCAGTGAAGCACAGGGGTACACTGAAGCTTTCTTT; CDR3aa: CASSEAQGYTEAFF
v_gene: TRBV7-3; j_gene: TRBJ2-1; abundance: -; d_gene: -; CDR3nt: TGTGCCAGCAGCCCAAGGTCATCGGGAGAGGAGTACAATGAGCAGTTCTTC; CDR3aa: CASSPRSSGEEYNEQFF
v_gene: TRBV28; j_gene: TRBJ2-4; abundance: many; d_gene: -; CDR3nt: TGTGCCAGCAGTTTTCGGGGTTTGGACAAAAACATTCAGTACTTC; CDR3aa: CASSFRGLDKNIQYF
v_gene: TRBV12-3/TRBV12-4; j_gene: TRBJ1-5; abundance: -; d_gene: TRBD1; CDR3nt: TGTGCCAGCACCTCCCGGGACAGCACAGCGACCCAGAATCAGCCCCAGCATTTT; CDR3aa: CASTSRDSTATQNQPQHF
v_gene: TRBV12-3/TRBV12-4; j_gene: TRBJ1-2; abundance: -; d_gene: -; CDR3nt: TGTGCCAGCAGTTTCAGCACTAACTATGGCTACACCTTC; CDR3aa: CASSFSTNYGYTF
v_gene: TRBV12-5; j_gene: TRBJ2-6; abundance: many; d_gene: TRBD1; CDR3nt: TGTGCTAGTGGTATGGACAGGTATTCAGCTGGGGCCAACGTCCTGACTTTC; CDR3aa: CASGMDRYSAGANVLTF
v_gene: TRBV6-5; j_gene: TRBJ1-2; abundance: few; d_gene: TRBD1; CDR3nt: TGTGCCAGCAGTTACCAGGGGACAGGGAGAGGCTACACCTTC; CDR3aa: CASSYQGTGRGYTF
v_gene: TRBV15; j_gene: TRBJ1-5; abundance: many; d_gene: -; CDR3nt: TGTGCCACCAGCAGAGATTTAGGGGCTAATCAGCCCCAGCATTTT; CDR3aa: CATSRDLGANQPQHF
v_gene: TRBV20-1; j_gene: TRBJ2-7; abundance: many; d_gene: TRBD1; CDR3nt: TGCAGTGCTAGAGATCCGGGCCGGGACAGCTACTACGAGCAGTACTTC; CDR3aa: CSARDPGRDSYYEQYF
v_gene: TRBV11-2; j_gene: TRBJ1-4; abundance: -; d_gene: -; CDR3nt: TGTGCCAGCAGCTTTTTTACTAATGAAAAACTGTTTTTT; CDR3aa: CASSFFTNEKLFF
v_gene: TRBV12-3/TRBV12-4; j_gene: TRBJ2-2; abundance: few; d_gene: TRBD2; CDR3nt: TGTGCCAGCAGGGGAGGACTAGCGGGGAACACCGGGGAGCTGTTTTTT; CDR3aa: CASRGGLAGNTGELFF
v_gene: TRBV6-1; j_gene: TRBJ1-1; abundance: -; d_gene: TRBD1; CDR3nt: TGTGCCAGCAATGACAGGGGAATTAACACTAAAGCTTTCTTT; CDR3aa: CASNDRGINTKAFF
v_gene: TRBV11-2; j_gene: TRBJ2-1; abundance: few; d_gene: -; CDR3nt: TGTGCCAGCAGCGACTCATACGGGGACCAACTTTGGTCCAACTACAATGAGCAGTTCTTC; CDR3aa: CASSDSYGDQLWSNYNEQFF
v_gene: TRBV15; j_gene: TRBJ2-7; abundance: many; d_gene: TRBD1; CDR3nt: TGTGCCACCAGCTCCGGAGGTTGGACAGGAACCTACGAGCAGTACTTC; CDR3aa: CATSSGGWTGTYEQYF
v_gene: TRBV30; j_gene: TRBJ1-1; abundance: few; d_gene: -; CDR3nt: TGTGCCTGGAGTGTACAGGCAGGGGCAGGCCGGTGGAGGTATGAAGCTTTCTTT; CDR3aa: CAWSVQAGAGRWRYEAFF
v_gene: TRBV28; j_gene: TRBJ1-1; abundance: many; d_gene: -; CDR3nt: TGTGCCAGCAGTTTACGGAGGGGCCCTGAAGCTTTCTTT; CDR3aa: CASSLRRGPEAFF
v_gene: TRBV28; j_gene: TRBJ2-7; abundance: many; d_gene: -; CDR3nt: TGTGCCAGCAGAACCGAAGCGTCGTCCTACGAGCAGTACTTC; CDR3aa: CASRTEASSYEQYF
v_gene: TRBV20-1; j_gene: TRBJ1-5; abundance: many; d_gene: -; CDR3nt: TGCAGTGCCGGGGATTATAGCAATCAGCCCCAGCATTTT; CDR3aa: CSAGDYSNQPQHF
v_gene: TRBV5-4; j_gene: TRBJ1-2; abundance: few; d_gene: -; CDR3nt: TGTGCCAGCAGCTATTGGGGCGGGCAGGGGACTAACTATGGCTACACCTTC; CDR3aa: CASSYWGGQGTNYGYTF
v_gene: TRBV28; j_gene: TRBJ1-4; abundance: many; d_gene: -; CDR3nt: TGTGCCAGCAGTTCTTATCAAATTTCAGTAGGGGCGTCTAATGAAAAACTGTTTTTT; CDR3aa: CASSSYQISVGASNEKLFF
v_gene: TRBV2; j_gene: TRBJ2-3; abundance: many; d_gene: -; CDR3nt: TGTGCCAGCGAGGATGAGGGGGTCCCCACAGATACGCAGTATTTT; CDR3aa: CASEDEGVPTDTQYF
v_gene: TRBV29-1; j_gene: TRBJ2-1; abundance: -; d_gene: TRBD2; CDR3nt: TGCAGCGTGGGGGGACTAGCGGGCAGCAATGAGCAGTTCTTC; CDR3aa: CSVGGLAGSNEQFF
v_gene: TRBV21-1; j_gene: TRBJ1-1; abundance: -; d_gene: -; CDR3nt: TGTGCCAGCAGCGACACCGAGCCTCACAGGAACACTGAAGCTTTCTTT; CDR3aa: CASSDTEPHRNTEAFF
v_gene: TRBV4-3; j_gene: TRBJ1-6; abundance: few; d_gene: -; CDR3nt: TGCGCCAGCAGCCAAGAGGGGACGGGGGGCCTTTCACCCCTCCACTTT; CDR3aa: CASSQEGTGGLSPLHF
v_gene: TRBV19; j_gene: TRBJ2-2; abundance: few; d_gene: TRBD1; CDR3nt: TGTGCCACCAAGACGGTCGGACAGGGTCTAACCGGGGAGCTGTTTTTT; CDR3aa: CATKTVGQGLTGELFF
v_gene: TRBV30; j_gene: TRBJ1-5; abundance: few; d_gene: -; CDR3nt: TGTGCCTGGAACGTTGATAGCAATCAGCCCCAGCATTTT; CDR3aa: CAWNVDSNQPQHF
v_gene: TRBV2; j_gene: TRBJ1-5; abundance: many; d_gene: TRBD1; CDR3nt: TGTGCCAGCAGTGATGAAGGGACAGAGATTAGCAATCAGCCCCAGCATTTT; CDR3aa: CASSDEGTEISNQPQHF
v_gene: TRBV7-6; j_gene: TRBJ2-5; abundance: few; d_gene: -; CDR3nt: TGTGCCAGCAGCCACGTAAACCCACAAGAGACCCAGTACTTC; CDR3aa: CASSHVNPQETQYF
v_gene: TRBV27; j_gene: TRBJ2-1; abundance: many; d_gene: TRBD1; CDR3nt: TGTGCCAGCAGTCACCTACAGGGGCCCGCAGGTGAGCAGTTCTTC; CDR3aa: CASSHLQGPAGEQFF
v_gene: TRBV9; j_gene: TRBJ1-1; abundance: many; d_gene: -; CDR3nt: TGTGCCAGCAGCCCTAGGATTGGGACGTCCCCAAGGGGCCCTGAAGCTTTCTTT; CDR3aa: CASSPRIGTSPRGPEAFF